One and the same sample provided the 28 T cell receptor beta chains below, sequenced in a study of blood T cell repertoires in COVID-19 (dated by TCRdb to the early 2020s). The library relied on the immunoSEQ multiplex PCR assay. Entries here come from immuneACCESS through TCRdb and include only in-frame sequences with V and J called. Some clones fail to appear in such tables; in the studies checked, an unresolved V gene covers under half of the shortfall, and the cause of the remainder is unknown. The sample includes around 40,000 clones, with more than 75% observed a single time. The ten largest clones represent 24% of the sample. Sequenced input: peripheral blood. Every receptor here comes from a man in his fifties with active or convalescent COVID-19.

V usage is TRBV7-8 and J usage is TRBJ1-2, with D possibly being TRBD1 (5 bases). The V gene lost 4 bases and the J gene lost 4 bases, with 10 bases spanning the gap. Germline CDR1 reads SGHVS; CDR2 reads FQNEAQ. This CDR3 comprises 13 residues. DNA for the CDR3: TGTGCCAGCAGCTCGCGGGGACTCTATGGCTACACCTTC. Translation: CASSSRGLYGYTF.

This rearrangement joins TRBV27 to TRBJ1-3, with D possibly being TRBD1 (6 bases). From germline, CDR1 is MNHEY and CDR2 SMNVEV (reference sequence). The V end lost 7 bases, the J end lost 0 bases, and 13 bases lay between the germline ends. CDR3 size: 15 residues. The CDR3 DNA sequence: TGTGCCAGCAAACAGGACAGATTCTCTGGAAACACCATATATTTT. This encodes CASKQDRFSGNTIYF.

This sequence joins TRBV24-1 and TRBJ1-2, with D perhaps matching TRBD1 (6 bases). The CDR3 length is 13 residues. Trimming removed 4 bases at V and 1 base at J, with 6 bases between. Germline V gives CDR1 KGHDR, CDR2 SFDVKD. The CDR3 region is CATSEGGNYGYTF. The CDR3 nucleotides are TGTGCCACCAGTGAAGGGGGTAACTATGGCTACACCTTC.

The J gene is TRBJ2-1, the V gene TRBV6-2 or TRBV6-3; 8 nucleotides agree with TRBD2. This CDR3 comprises 14 residues. J was trimmed by 5 bases and V by 2 bases; bases with no gene match: 2. Germline V gives CDR1 MNHEY, CDR2 SVGEGT. The CDR3 here is CASSYRGLDNEQFF. CDR3 nucleotides: TGTGCCAGCAGTTACCGGGGACTAGACAATGAGCAGTTCTTC.

This rearrangement joins TRBV9 to TRBJ2-3, with 8 bases fitting TRBD2. The germline V gene encodes CDR1 SGDLS and CDR2 YYNGEE. V dropped 4 bases and J dropped 4; count of bases not matched to a gene: 8. The CDR3 totals 15 residues. CDR3 nucleotides: TGTGCCAGCAGCCCGGGACTAGGATTTTCAGATACGCAGTATTTT. The encoded protein is CASSPGLGFSDTQYF. The complete variable domain, with remaining parts taken from reference TRBV9 and TRBJ2-3, reads DSGVTQTPKHLITATGQRVTLRCSPRSGDLSVYWYQQSLDQGLQFLIQYYNGEERAKGNILERFSAQQFPDLHSELNLSSLELGDSALYFCASSPGLGFSDTQYFGPGTRLTVL.

V is TRBV3-1 (or the pseudogene TRBV3-2) and J is TRBJ2-7; 9 bases map to TRBD2. The V and J ends lost 1 base and 8 bases, in that order; junction bases with no gene match: 9. The CDR3 totals 15 residues. Germline-derived CDR1 and CDR2 are LGHDT and YNNKEL (reference sequence). The chain's CDR3 is CASSQADSGRSQQYF. The CDR3 DNA sequence: TGTGCCAGCAGCCAAGCGGATAGCGGGAGATCACAGCAGTACTTC.

This rearrangement joins TRBV7-9 to TRBJ2-2; no clear D gene. V lost 2 bases, J lost 5 bases, and 9 bases lay in between. The CDR3 has 14 residues. Germline CDR1 and CDR2: SEHNR and FQNEAQ (reference sequence). The CDR3 region is CASSLKALTGELFF. The CDR3 region has the DNA TGTGCCAGCAGCTTAAAAGCCCTAACCGGGGAGCTGTTTTTT.

The chain links TRBV9 to TRBJ2-1, with D possibly matching TRBD1 (5 bases). CDR1 is SGDLS and CDR2 is YYNGEE in the germline V gene. The V and J ends lost 3 bases and 3 bases respectively, with 16 bases between them. CDR3 length: 16 amino acids. The CDR3 region has the DNA TGTGCCAGCAGCGAGGGTTTAGGGCAGGGCTACAATGAGCAGTTCTTC. This codes for CASSEGLGQGYNEQFF.

The chain has TRBV25-1 and TRBJ2-3, with a weak D call TRBD2 (6 bases). CDR3 length: 14 amino acids. V was cut by 4 bases and J by 1 base, with 9 bases left in between. Looked up from germline, CDR1 is MGHDK and CDR2 is SYGVNS. CDR3: CASSVPGGTDTQYF. The CDR3 coding sequence is TGTGCCAGCAGTGTACCGGGGGGCACAGATACGCAGTATTTT.

The rearrangement joins TRBV13 to TRBJ1-1; 7 bases are shared with TRBD1. Germline trimming cut 5 bases from V and 0 bases from J; bases unmatched to any gene: 6. This CDR3 spans 15 amino acids. Germline CDR1 reads PRHDT; CDR2 reads FYEKMQ (reference sequence). CDR3 protein: CASSPGTVLNTEAFF. The CDR3 region has the DNA TGTGCCAGCAGCCCAGGGACAGTCTTGAACACTGAAGCTTTCTTT.

The V call is TRBV20-1, the J call TRBJ1-2, with 7 bases lining up with TRBD1. Germline V gene data show CDR1 as DFQATT and CDR2 as SNEGSKA (reference sequence). The trim removed 3 bases at V and 3 bases at J, leaving 10 bases unmatched. CDR3 size: 15 residues. CDR3 sequence reads: CSASDPGQYYYGYTF. The DNA of the CDR3 is TGCAGTGCTAGTGATCCGGGACAGTATTACTATGGCTACACCTTC.

This chain uses TRBV18 with TRBJ1-6, with D possibly TRBD1 on 5 matching bases. The V gene lost 0 bases and the J gene lost 10 bases, with 10 bases spanning the gap. The CDR3 contains 14 residues. Germline loops: CDR1 KGHSH, CDR2 LQKENI. The CDR3 nucleotides read TGTGCCAGCTCACCACCGGGGGGTGAATCACCCCTCCACTTT. It is translated as CASSPPGGESPLHF. The variable domain in full, with the rest retrieved from reference TRBV18 and TRBJ1-6, is NAGVMQNPRHLVRRRGQEARLRCSPMKGHSHVYWYRQLPEEGLKFMVYLQKENIIDESGMPKERFSAEFPKEGPSILRIQQVVRGDSAAYFCASSPPGGESPLHFGNGTRLTVT.

CDR3 residues: CASSLSRGQGREQYF. The DNA for the CDR3 is TGTGCCAGCAGCTTAAGCCGTGGCCAGGGAAGGGAGCAGTACTTC. The chain carries TRBV7-3 and TRBJ2-7; D perhaps matches TRBD1 (5 bases). The V gene's germline CDR1 is SGHTA and CDR2 FQGTGA. The CDR3 contains 15 residues. V lost 1 base to trimming and J lost 7 bases, with 17 bases between them.

The V call is TRBV19, the J call TRBJ2-2; perhaps TRBD2 as D (5 bases). V was pared by 2 bases and J by 6 bases, with 10 bases between. In germline, CDR1 is LNHDA, CDR2 SQIVND (reference sequence). CDR3 size: 14 residues. This CDR3 is CASSIRGSSGELFF. The CDR3 nucleotides are TGTGCCAGTAGTATACGAGGGAGCTCCGGGGAGCTGTTTTTT.

This clone came up a few times. This chain uses TRBV9 with TRBJ1-1; D possibly corresponds to TRBD1 (5 bases). Germline loops: CDR1 SGDLS, CDR2 YYNGEE. CDR3 length: 15 amino acids. The V and J ends lost 4 bases and 0 bases respectively, with 13 bases between them. Here the CDR3 reads CASSHLQALNTEAFF. The CDR3 DNA follows: TGTGCCAGCAGCCATCTACAGGCCTTGAACACTGAAGCTTTCTTT. Complete variable domain (other parts from reference TRBV9 and TRBJ1-1): DSGVTQTPKHLITATGQRVTLRCSPRSGDLSVYWYQQSLDQGLQFLIQYYNGEERAKGNILERFSAQQFPDLHSELNLSSLELGDSALYFCASSHLQALNTEAFFGQGTRLTVV.

The V gene is TRBV2, the J gene TRBJ1-1; possible D gene TRBD1, 6 bases. The CDR3 spans 14 residues. The germline V gene encodes CDR1 SNHLY and CDR2 FYNNEI. V was shortened by 6 bases and J by 1 base, with 12 bases between the two germline ends. DNA of the CDR3: TGTGCCAGCAGGCCGGGACACTGGAACACTGAAGCTTTCTTT. Encoded protein: CASRPGHWNTEAFF.

Only a few counts were recorded for this clone. The chain combines TRBV2 with TRBJ1-1; D might be TRBD1 (6 bases). Germline assignment: CDR1 SNHLY and CDR2 FYNNEI. The CDR3 extends over 15 amino acids. V shed 6 bases and J shed 1 base, with 15 bases lying between them. The CDR3: CASRASGHPNTEAFF. DNA for the CDR3: TGTGCCAGCAGAGCCTCGGGACATCCGAACACTGAAGCTTTCTTT.

The chain combines TRBV10-3 with TRBJ1-3; weak D call: TRBD1 (6 bases). The V and J ends lost 3 bases and 7 bases respectively, with 7 bases between them. The CDR3 has 12 residues. Germline values: CDR1 ENHRY, CDR2 SYGVKD. CDR3 region: CAISDRGNTIYF. The CDR3 nucleotides read TGTGCCATCAGTGACAGGGGCAACACCATATATTTT.

The V call is TRBV10-3, the J call TRBJ2-7; TRBD2 might be the D (6 bases). The CDR3 is made up of 14 amino acids. Trimming took 7 bases from V and 2 from J, leaving 15 bases between them. Germline loops: CDR1 ENHRY, CDR2 SYGVKD. The CDR3 loop reads CAITGTASAYEQYV. For the CDR3, the DNA is TGTGCCATCACAGGGACGGCTAGCGCCTACGAGCAGTACGTC.

The chain combines TRBV5-4 with TRBJ2-7; 9 bases agree with TRBD1. Trimming took 4 bases from V and 0 from J; bases not matched to a gene: 5. The CDR3 is 15 residues long. The V gene's germline CDR1 is SGHNT and CDR2 YYREEE (reference sequence). DNA for the CDR3: TGTGCCAGCAGCGGACCGGGACAGGGCTCCTACGAGCAGTACTTC. Translating gives CASSGPGQGSYEQYF.

V usage is TRBV10-3 and J usage is TRBJ1-1; 9 bases align to TRBD1. V was clipped by 6 bases and J by 7 bases; unmatched bases: 3. Germline CDR1 and CDR2: ENHRY and SYGVKD. CDR3 length: 12 amino acids. CDR3 sequence: CAISPDRGEAFF. The CDR3 bases are TGTGCCATCAGCCCGGACAGGGGTGAAGCTTTCTTT.

The CDR3 is CASSVTSGGARDEQYV. The CDR3 coding sequence is TGTGCCAGCAGCGTGACTAGCGGGGGGGCCCGGGACGAGCAGTACGTC. The V gene is TRBV7-3, the J gene TRBJ2-7, with 14 bases matching TRBD2. The CDR3 has 16 residues. Germline V CDR1 and CDR2: SGHTA, FQGTGA. With 5 bases clipped from V and 5 bases from J, the junction kept 8 bases outside the gene matches.

The V call is TRBV11-2, the J call TRBJ1-2; D is possibly TRBD1 (5 bases). The germline V and J ends were trimmed by 5 bases and 4 bases, with 17 bases remaining between them. Germline CDR1 is SGHAT and CDR2 is FQNNGV. The CDR3 is made up of 15 amino acids. CDR3 amino acids: CASSPNRHPGYGYTF. Written as DNA, the CDR3 is TGTGCCAGCAGCCCTAACAGGCATCCGGGCTATGGCTACACCTTC.

This clone has just a few counts. The gene calls are TRBV6-5 and TRBJ1-1, with TRBD1 matching 7 bases. Per germline, CDR1 MNHEY and CDR2 SVGAGI. Trimming cost V 6 bases and J 3 bases; bases outside gene matches: 4. The CDR3 runs to 13 residues. The DNA of the CDR3 is TGTGCCAGCAGCCTCACAGGGGACACTGAAGCTTTCTTT. This codes for CASSLTGDTEAFF.

In this sample, this clone turned up once. The chain uses TRBV7-3 and TRBJ1-5; D is unclear. The CDR3 consists of 13 residues. V dropped 4 bases and J dropped 5 bases, with 9 bases sitting between them. Germline CDR1 and CDR2: SGHTA and FQGTGA. CDR3 bases: TGTGCCAGCAGCTCTACGGTCGATCAGCCCCAGCATTTT. It translates to CASSSTVDQPQHF.

The chain has TRBV2 and TRBJ1-5; unclear D gene. Germline assignment: CDR1 SNHLY and CDR2 FYNNEI. The V and J ends lost 6 bases and 5 bases respectively, with 11 bases between them. CDR3 length equals 13 residues. The CDR3 region has the DNA TGTGCCAGCAGCGAGGGTCGTTATCAGCCCCAGCATTTT. This encodes CASSEGRYQPQHF.

This clone has more than one count but fewer than ten. This chain links TRBV19 with TRBJ2-2, with D perhaps matching TRBD2 (5 bases). V was trimmed by 4 bases and J by 1 base, leaving 10 bases between them. This CDR3 contains 15 residues. The germline CDR1 and CDR2 sequences are LNHDA and SQIVND (reference sequence). The CDR3 region is CASSRSGGNTGELFF. The CDR3 nucleotides read TGTGCCAGTAGTAGGTCTGGAGGGAACACCGGGGAGCTGTTTTTT.

The chain joins TRBV19 to TRBJ1-2, with TRBD1 identical over 7 bases. Germline V gene sequence: CDR1 LNHDA, CDR2 SQIVND (reference sequence). The V and J ends lost 5 bases and 2 bases, in that order; junction bases with no gene match: 5. This CDR3 contains 14 residues. DNA for the CDR3: TGTGCCAGTAGTTTTGGCAGGGGGAACTATGGCTACACCTTC. This encodes CASSFGRGNYGYTF.